This T cell receptor (beta chain) was obtained from a study of human T cells and chemical hapten exposure. The CDR3 sequence is 15 residues long. From germline, CDR1 is SGHRS and CDR2 YFSETQ. V trimming: 0 bases; J trimming: 4 bases; junction bases outside the gene matches: 4. TCRdb redid the calling of the RACE reads with MiXCR, one entry per CDR3 protein. The table has 35,000 to 50,000 distinct CDR3 sequences, 9.5% to 10% seen once. The time point is: patch test 2, 6 weeks after DPC sensitization. Treatment described: therapeutic diphenylcyclopropenone sensitization with weekly scalp DPC. RNA extraction used unfractionated whole blood as the source of total RNA. This clonotype was observed a few times.

The TCR sequence derives from a woman aged 30 to 39 with alopecia areata. Some clones in this sample may be carry-over from other donors' samples. The sample here was whole blood, taken in connection with sensitization to the hapten diphenylcyclopropenone (DPC). The V call is TRBV5-1, the J call TRBJ2-1; 7 bases align to TRBD1. The CDR3 DNA sequence: TGCGCCAGCAGCTTGGTTGGGGACAGTTACAATGAGCAGTTCTTC. This translates into CASSLVGDSYNEQFF.